There are a few counts of the clone carrying this T cell receptor beta chain. Per the authors' pipeline: Estimation of nucleated cell counts was performed using reference gene primer amplification. Only in-frame clones appear in the TCRdb table, and some are missing; sequencing was by immunoSEQ multiplex PCR. The V and J calls and clone size are taken from that table; D and trimming were inferred from the DNA. The sample contains some 64,000 clones, roughly two thirds of which appear only once. Patients at the Seattle site were enrolled during active infection and followed longitudinally. The record originates from a study of blood T cell repertoires in COVID-19. Study-wide background: There were acute and convalescent COVID-19 samples, and they came from the United States, Italy and Spain. T cells, B-cell-depleted T cells, or PBMCs supplied cDNA or gDNA.

The CDR3 loop spans 15 amino acids. Between the trimmed V and J ends, which lost 2 bases and 1 base, there was a span of 10 bases. CDR1 and CDR2 (germline): SGHTA, FQGTGA. This receptor was obtained from a woman in her seventies with COVID-19, enrolled during active disease. V usage is TRBV7-3 and J usage is TRBJ2-3, with a weak D call TRBD2 (6 bases). The sample taken for sequencing was peripheral blood. CDR3 in DNA: TGTGCCAGCAGCTTATATGGCGGGGGCACAGATACGCAGTATTTT. This codes for CASSLYGGGTDTQYF. Using reference TRBV7-3 and TRBJ2-3 for the parts outside the CDR3, the full variable domain is GAGVSQTPSNKVTEKGKYVELRCDPISGHTALYWYRQSLGQGPEFLIYFQGTGAADDSGLPNDRFFAVRPEGSVSTLKIQRTERGDSAVYLCASSLYGGGTDTQYFGPGTRLTVL.